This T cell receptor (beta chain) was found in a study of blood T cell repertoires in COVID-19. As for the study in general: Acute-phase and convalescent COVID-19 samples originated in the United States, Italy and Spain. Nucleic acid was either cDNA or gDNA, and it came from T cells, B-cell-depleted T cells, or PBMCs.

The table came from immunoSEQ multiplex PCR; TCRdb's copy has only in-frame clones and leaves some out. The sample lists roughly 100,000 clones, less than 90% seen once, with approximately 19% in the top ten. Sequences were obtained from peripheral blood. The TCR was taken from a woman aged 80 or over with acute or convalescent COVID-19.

CDR3 bases: TGTGCCAGCAGCTTGGGCCCGGGACAGGACGAGCAGTACTTC. This encodes CASSLGPGQDEQYF. The chain carries TRBV5-5 and TRBJ2-7; 8 bases align to TRBD1. Germline loops: CDR1 SGHKS, CDR2 YYEKEE (reference sequence). After removal of 0 bases from V and 5 bases from J, the junction contained 4 bases not matched to a gene. The CDR3 contains 14 residues.